A single sample gave rise to the 7 T cell receptor beta chains below, sequenced in a study of CD8 T cells in ankylosing spondylitis. Study results and limitations: A TCR beta motif of eight or nine highly homologous variants seemed to mark ankylosing spondylitis blood.

Using its own MiXCR run on the 5' RACE reads, TCRdb lists one record per CDR3 protein. The sample has 200,000 to 250,000 distinct CDR3 sequences; 15% to 20% are singletons. Their antigen targets remain unknown. The specimen sequenced was blood, either unsorted or a sorted T cell fraction (not recorded which). These receptor sequences come from a male donor with ankylosing spondylitis.

The table lists this clonotype with a few counts. The CDR3 coding sequence is TGCGCCAGCAGCTTGGCGGGGCTCTACGAGCAGTACTTC. Its translation: CASSLAGLYEQYF. The V and J genes are TRBV5-1 and TRBJ2-7, with D possibly called TRBD1 or TRBD2 (5 bases each). From germline, CDR1 is SGHRS and CDR2 YFSETQ. V lost 0 bases and J lost 3, with 7 bases in between. This CDR3 contains 13 residues.

The chain carries TRBV3-1 and TRBJ2-2; 11 bases align to TRBD1. CDR3 length equals 15 residues. V lost 6 bases to trimming and J lost 6 bases; unmatched junction nucleotides: 6. The V gene's germline CDR1 is LGHDT and CDR2 YNNKEL (reference sequence). DNA for the CDR3: TGTGCCAGCAGTTTCCCGGGACAGGGGGCCGGGGAGCTGTTTTTT. Translated, it gives CASSFPGQGAGELFF.

This chain uses TRBV27 with TRBJ2-7; no firm D call. CDR1 and CDR2 (germline): MNHEY, SMNVEV (reference sequence). The CDR3 has 15 residues. V dropped 1 base and J dropped 3 bases, with 13 bases sitting between them. CDR3 loop: CASSLWESPSYEQYF. The CDR3 DNA reads as TGTGCCAGCAGTTTATGGGAATCACCGAGCTACGAGCAGTACTTC.

V usage is TRBV11-2 and J usage is TRBJ2-7, with a possible D match to TRBD2 (6 bases). Per germline, CDR1 SGHAT and CDR2 FQNNGV. V gave up 5 bases and J gave up 3 bases, with 11 bases separating them. The CDR3 spans 13 residues. CDR3 DNA sequence: TGTGCCAGCAGCCTTCAGACTAGCTACGAGCAGTACTTC. Protein sequence: CASSLQTSYEQYF. Complete variable domain (other parts from reference TRBV11-2 and TRBJ2-7): EAGVAQSPRYKIIEKRQSVAFWCNPISGHATLYWYQQILGQGPKLLIQFQNNGVVDDSQLPKDRFSAERLKGVDSTLKIQPAKLEDSAVYLCASSLQTSYEQYFGPGTRLTVT.

This clonotype was counted a few times. Its ends do not fully match the called genes, so a read error is possible. The chain links TRBV12-3 or TRBV12-4 to TRBJ1-4, with unresolved D. CDR3 length: 18 residues. Here the CDR3 reads CACSLLATVDRKNEKLFF. The CDR3 nucleotides are TGTGCCTGCAGTTTGCTGGCCACAGTTGATAGGAAAAATGAAAAACTGTTTTTT.

This clonotype has a count of ten or more. The chain employs TRBV7-8 and TRBJ2-7, with D maybe TRBD1 (6 bases). Trimming pared 3 bases from V and 2 bases from J, leaving 8 bases between. Germline lookup yields CDR1 SGHVS and CDR2 FQNEAQ. The CDR3 has 13 amino acids. The DNA for the CDR3 is TGTGCCAGCAGCTTGGGGACAACCTACGAGCAGTACTTC. Translated: CASSLGTTYEQYF.

The J gene is TRBJ2-3, the V gene TRBV7-8, with D possibly being TRBD1 (5 bases). Germline CDR1 SGHVS, CDR2 FQNEAQ. The V end lost 1 base, the J end lost 7 bases, and 15 bases lay between the germline ends. The CDR3 totals 15 residues. The CDR3 here is CASSLGLSKGNTQYF. CDR3 in DNA: TGTGCCAGCAGCTTAGGGCTATCGAAGGGGAATACGCAGTATTTT.